The T cell receptor beta chain under discussion was sequenced for a study of blood T cell repertoires in COVID-19. The wider study: COVID-19 samples, acute and convalescent, were from the United States, Italy and Spain. T cells, B-cell-depleted T cells, or PBMCs supplied cDNA or gDNA.

In the original workflow: Counts of nucleated cells, estimated from reference gene primer amplification, were obtained. Assay used: immunoSEQ multiplex PCR; TCRdb lists only in-frame clones, some missing. The V and J calls and the clone size are those of that table, but D and trimming were determined from the DNA. The data show roughly 330,000 clones, around 88% seen once. The germline V and J ends were trimmed by 1 base and 2 bases, with 6 bases remaining between them. CDR3 length equals 13 residues. CDR1 and CDR2 from the germline V gene are LNHNV and YYDKDF (reference sequence). The chain joins TRBV15 to TRBJ2-7, with D tentatively TRBD2 (6 bases). The sequence derives from a woman aged 45-65 years with acute or convalescent COVID-19. The sample comprised peripheral blood. The CDR3 loop is CATSRGTTYEQYF. In DNA form, the CDR3 reads TGTGCCACCAGCAGAGGGACTACCTACGAGCAGTACTTC. The entire variable domain, with the rest obtained from reference TRBV15 and TRBJ2-7, is as follows: DAMVIQNPRYQVTQFGKPVTLSCSQTLNHNVMYWYQQKSSQAPKLLFHYYDKDFNNEADTPDNFQSRRPNTSFCFLDIRSPGLGDTAMYLCATSRGTTYEQYFGPGTRLTVT.